This T cell receptor beta chain was sequenced during a study of cytomegalovirus exposure and HLA in healthy donors. PCR employed 60 Vbeta and 13 Jbeta primers. The table came from immunoSEQ multiplex PCR; TCRdb's copy has only in-frame clones and leaves some out. Here the sample spans over 100,000 clones, roughly 66% being singletons. V lost 5 bases to trimming and J lost 5 bases; unmatched junction nucleotides: 6. There are 14 residues in the CDR3. Germline CDR1 is SGHAT and CDR2 is FQNNGV. Sequencing was done on a sample of PBMCs. V gene TRBV11-2 combines with J gene TRBJ1-1; 9 bases match TRBD1. This receptor was identified in a woman aged 25 to 45 in good health and CMV-seronegative. CDR3 sequence: CASSTQGAETEAFF. The CDR3 DNA reads TGTGCCAGCAGCACACAGGGGGCGGAAACTGAAGCTTTCTTT.